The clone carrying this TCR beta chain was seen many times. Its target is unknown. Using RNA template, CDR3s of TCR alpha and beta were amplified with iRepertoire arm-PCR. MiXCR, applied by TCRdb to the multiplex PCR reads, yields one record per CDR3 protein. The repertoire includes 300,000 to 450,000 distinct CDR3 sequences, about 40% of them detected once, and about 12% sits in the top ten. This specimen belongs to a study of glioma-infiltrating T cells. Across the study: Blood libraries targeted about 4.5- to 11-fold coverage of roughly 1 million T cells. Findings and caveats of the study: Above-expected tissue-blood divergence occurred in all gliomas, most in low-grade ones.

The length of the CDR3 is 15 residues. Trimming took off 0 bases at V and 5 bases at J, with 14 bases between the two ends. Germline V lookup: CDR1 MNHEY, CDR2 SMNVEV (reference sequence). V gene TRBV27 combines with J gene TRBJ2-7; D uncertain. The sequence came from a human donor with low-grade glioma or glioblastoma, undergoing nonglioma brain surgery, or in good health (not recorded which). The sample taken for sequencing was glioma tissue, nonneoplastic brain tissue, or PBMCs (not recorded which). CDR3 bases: TGTGCCAGCAGTTTATCCCTCGGCGCCTTGAACGAGCAGTACTTC. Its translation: CASSLSLGALNEQYF.